A single sample is the source of the 27 T cell receptor beta chains below, sequenced in a study of blood T cell repertoires in COVID-19. Sequencing was performed with immunoSEQ multiplex PCR; in TCRdb, only in-frame clones are kept and a portion is missing. The sample gives about 240,000 clones, roughly four fifths of which show up once; approximately 4.5% is in the top ten. Sequencing was performed on peripheral blood. These receptors originate from a woman in her 70s with acute or convalescent COVID-19.

The J gene is TRBJ2-7, the V gene TRBV5-1; TRBD2 is a possible D gene (5 bases). Germline V gene lookup returns CDR1 SGHRS and CDR2 YFSETQ. The CDR3 contains 13 residues. V gave up 1 base and J gave up 4 bases, with 9 bases separating them. The CDR3 here is CASSLKGGYEQYF. The CDR3 DNA reads as TGCGCCAGCAGCTTGAAAGGAGGATACGAGCAGTACTTC.

In this sample, this clone turned up once. This rearrangement joins TRBV7-6 to TRBJ1-3; 7 nucleotides match TRBD1. This CDR3 contains 15 residues. Germline V gene lookup returns CDR1 SGHVS and CDR2 FNYEAQ. Unmatched junction bases numbered 4, after V lost 1 base and J lost 4 bases. CDR3: CASSLGQGLGNTIYF. The DNA of the CDR3 is TGTGCCAGCAGCTTAGGACAGGGCCTAGGAAACACCATATATTTT. Drawing the rest from reference TRBV7-6 and TRBJ1-3, the complete variable domain is GAGVSQSPRYKVTKRGQDVALRCDPISGHVSLYWYRQALGQGPEFLTYFNYEAQQDKSGLPNDRFSAERPEGSISTLTIQRTEQRDSAMYRCASSLGQGLGNTIYFGEGSWLTVV.

In its sample, this clone was seen a few times. V usage is TRBV6-6 and J usage is TRBJ1-1; 12 bases fit TRBD1. The V gene's germline CDR1 is MNHNY and CDR2 SVGAGI (reference sequence). The CDR3 covers 16 residues. With V trimmed by 6 bases and J by 4 bases, 9 bases remained unmatched. CDR3: CASSWGQGAKSTEAFF. The CDR3 DNA follows: TGTGCCAGCAGCTGGGGACAGGGGGCAAAGAGCACTGAAGCTTTCTTT.

This chain uses TRBV6-5 with TRBJ1-2; D might be TRBD1 (5 bases). The CDR3 spans 16 residues. V lost 2 bases and J lost 2, with 15 bases in between. Germline V CDR1 and CDR2: MNHEY, SVGAGI. CDR3 sequence (DNA): TGTGCCAGCAGTTACGTTGGGGCAGGAGTGAACTATGGCTACACCTTC. This gives the protein CASSYVGAGVNYGYTF.

This rearrangement joins TRBV6-1 to TRBJ1-2; D gene uncertain. Trimming stripped 1 base from V and 2 bases from J, with 8 bases between. The germline gives CDR1 MNHNS, CDR2 SASEGT. The length of the CDR3 is 14 residues. For the CDR3, the DNA is TGTGCCAGCAGTGAAGTGAGAGCCAACTATGGCTACACCTTC. Translation: CASSEVRANYGYTF.

The chain employs TRBV10-1 and TRBJ2-1; tentative D call: TRBD2 (5 bases). V lost 5 bases to trimming and J lost 1 base, with 12 bases between them. The germline V gene encodes CDR1 WNHNN and CDR2 SYGVQD (reference sequence). This CDR3 spans 15 amino acids. CDR3 sequence reads: CASSYSPGSYNEQFF. In DNA, the CDR3 is TGCGCCAGCAGTTACTCCCCGGGATCCTACAATGAGCAGTTCTTC.

The chain uses TRBV4-3 and TRBJ2-1; 9 bases are shared with TRBD2. Trimming took 1 base from V and 6 from J; bases not matched to a gene: 4. The CDR3 covers 15 residues. Per germline, CDR1 LGHNA and CDR2 YSLEER. The CDR3 DNA reads as TGCGCCAGCAGCCAAGTTCTGACTAGCGGCAATGAGCAGTTCTTC. Its translation: CASSQVLTSGNEQFF.

There are a few counts of this clone. CDR3 in amino acids: CASSLGQGGPYGYTF. CDR3 coding DNA: TGTGCCAGCAGCTTAGGACAGGGCGGACCCTATGGCTACACCTTC. The V and J genes are TRBV7-2 and TRBJ1-2; 7 bases are shared with TRBD1. The junction had 6 bases not matched to a gene; V was cut back by 1 base and J by 4 bases. CDR3 size: 15 residues. Per the germline V gene, CDR1 is SGHTA and CDR2 is FQGNSA.

CDR3 sequence reads: CASSLEVAGGPKTQYF. The CDR3 DNA is TGCGCCAGCAGCTTGGAGGTAGCGGGGGGGCCCAAGACCCAGTACTTC. V usage is TRBV5-1 and J usage is TRBJ2-5; 11 bases match TRBD2. Germline V lookup: CDR1 SGHRS, CDR2 YFSETQ. CDR3 length: 16 amino acids. With 0 bases clipped from V and 6 bases from J, the junction kept 7 bases outside the gene matches.

CDR3 nucleotides: TGCAGCGGCGGGGACAGGACGAACACTGAAGCTTTCTTT. Protein sequence: CSGGDRTNTEAFF. This chain uses TRBV29-1 with TRBJ1-1; TRBD1 matches at 8 bases. In germline, CDR1 is SQVTM, CDR2 ANQGSEA. V was clipped by 7 bases and J by 1 base; unmatched bases: 5. The CDR3 totals 13 residues.

This chain uses TRBV2 with TRBJ1-6, with D perhaps matching TRBD1 (5 bases). Germline V gene lookup returns CDR1 SNHLY and CDR2 FYNNEI. The CDR3 spans 15 residues. Deletions cut 0 bases from V and 9 bases from J, with 12 bases between. For the CDR3, the DNA is TGTGCCAGCAGTGAAGCGGGGAGGGGAAGTTCACCCCTCCACTTT. Translation: CASSEAGRGSSPLHF.

This clone appeared a few times. The chain has TRBV7-9 and TRBJ1-4, with a possible D match to TRBD1 (6 bases). V was clipped by 5 bases and J by 4 bases, with 11 bases between them. The germline gives CDR1 SEHNR, CDR2 FQNEAQ (reference sequence). The CDR3 has 14 amino acids. The CDR3 DNA follows: TGTGCCAGCAGCCCGGGACACTTTAATGAAAAACTGTTTTTT. Translated, it gives CASSPGHFNEKLFF.

This clone was seen only once. The rearrangement joins TRBV7-2 to TRBJ1-1; 7 nucleotides align to TRBD1. The trim removed 1 base at V and 4 bases at J, leaving 9 bases unmatched. CDR3 size: 16 residues. The germline CDR1 and CDR2 sequences are SGHTA and FQGNSA. The CDR3, as DNA: TGTGCCAGCAGCTTAGACAACAGGGGTACAGGCACTGAAGCTTTCTTT. It is translated as CASSLDNRGTGTEAFF. Full variable domain (rest looked up from reference TRBV7-2 and TRBJ1-1): GAGVSQSPSNKVTEKGKDVELRCDPISGHTALYWYRQSLGQGLEFLIYFQGNSAPDKSGLPSDRFSAERTGGSVSTLTIQRTQQEDSAVYLCASSLDNRGTGTEAFFGQGTRLTVV.

This chain links TRBV16 with TRBJ1-2; D remains ambiguous. The germline V gene encodes CDR1 KGHSY and CDR2 FQNENV. Trimming shortened V by 3 bases and J by 4 bases, and 6 bases separated the two germline ends. The length of the CDR3 is 12 residues. As DNA, the CDR3 is TGTGCCAGCAGCCAGGCCGTCTATGGCTACACCTTC. Protein product: CASSQAVYGYTF.

CDR3 loop: CASSLDSPGQPQHF. The CDR3 DNA follows: TGTGCCAGCAGCTTAGACAGCCCAGGACAGCCCCAGCATTTT. This chain connects TRBV7-2 to TRBJ1-5; unclear D gene. Germline V gives CDR1 SGHTA, CDR2 FQGNSA. This CDR3 is 14 amino acids long. The V and J ends lost 1 base and 7 bases respectively, with 11 bases between them.

This clone has a handful of counts. This chain links TRBV19 with TRBJ1-6, with 7 nucleotides matching TRBD1. The V and J ends lost 2 bases and 8 bases, in that order; junction bases with no gene match: 9. The germline V gene encodes CDR1 LNHDA and CDR2 SQIVND (reference sequence). The CDR3 has 16 residues. CDR3 amino acids: CASSILSGTGDSPLHF. The CDR3 bases are TGTGCCAGTAGTATATTGTCGGGAACAGGGGATTCACCCCTCCACTTT. The complete variable domain, with remaining parts taken from reference TRBV19 and TRBJ1-6, reads DGGITQSPKYLFRKEGQNVTLSCEQNLNHDAMYWYRQDPGQGLRLIYYSQIVNDFQKGDIAEGYSVSREKKESFPLTVTSAQKNPTAFYLCASSILSGTGDSPLHFGNGTRLTVT.

The chain combines TRBV5-1 with TRBJ1-6; 10 bases fit TRBD1. CDR3 length equals 14 residues. V shed 4 bases, J shed 10 bases, and the junction held 5 bases outside the gene matches. CDR1 is SGHRS, CDR2 YFSETQ, per germline. CDR3 sequence (DNA): TGCGCCAGCAGCCTTGGACAGGGGGAATCACCCCTCCACTTT. Amino acids: CASSLGQGESPLHF. Together with reference TRBV5-1 and TRBJ1-6, the CDR3 gives the full variable domain: KAGVTQTPRYLIKTRGQQVTLSCSPISGHRSVSWYQQTPGQGLQFLFEYFSETQRNKGNFPGRFSGRQFSNSRSEMNVSTLELGDSALYLCASSLGQGESPLHFGNGTRLTVT.

This chain links TRBV6-5 with TRBJ2-7, with D perhaps TRBD2 (7 bases). CDR3 length: 15 residues. The V gene lost 6 bases and the J gene lost 0 bases, with 15 bases spanning the gap. Germline V gene data show CDR1 as MNHEY and CDR2 as SVGAGI. In DNA form, the CDR3 reads TGTGCCAGCAGCTCTGACAGGACTAGCTCCTACGAGCAGTACTTC. Residues: CASSSDRTSSYEQYF.

On this clone itself: In the same sample, other DNA sequences code for this CDR3. The V gene is TRBV5-1, the J gene TRBJ1-6, with a tentative D call TRBD1 (6 bases). Germline assignment: CDR1 SGHRS and CDR2 YFSETQ. V lost 0 bases and J 9 bases, leaving 10 bases between the germline ends. CDR3 length equals 14 residues. Written as DNA, the CDR3 is TGCGCCAGCAGCTTGGACAGGGAGGGTTCACCCCTCCACTTT. Its translation: CASSLDREGSPLHF.

The chain has TRBV19 and TRBJ2-5, with 8 bases matching TRBD1. The CDR3 has 14 amino acids. With V trimmed by 7 bases and J by 2 bases, 6 bases remained unmatched. The germline V gene encodes CDR1 LNHDA and CDR2 SQIVND (reference sequence). The CDR3 DNA is TGTGCCAGTATGGACAGGGCTACTCAAGAGACCCAGTACTTC. Its protein is CASMDRATQETQYF. Full variable domain (missing parts from reference TRBV19 and TRBJ2-5): DGGITQSPKYLFRKEGQNVTLSCEQNLNHDAMYWYRQDPGQGLRLIYYSQIVNDFQKGDIAEGYSVSREKKESFPLTVTSAQKNPTAFYLCASMDRATQETQYFGPGTRLLVL.

This chain links TRBV7-8 with TRBJ1-1; weak D call: TRBD1 (6 bases). CDR1 and CDR2 (germline): SGHVS, FQNEAQ. The CDR3 spans 17 residues. V was pared by 1 base and J by 4 bases, with 19 bases between. DNA of the CDR3: TGTGCCAGCAGCTTAGGATCTAGGACAGCCTTGAGCACTGAAGCTTTCTTT. It yields the protein CASSLGSRTALSTEAFF.

V usage is TRBV19 and J usage is TRBJ1-1; 7 nucleotides line up with TRBD1. The V gene end was trimmed by 6 bases and the J gene end by 7 bases; junction bases not matched to a gene: 8. This CDR3 comprises 13 residues. CDR1 and CDR2 (germline): LNHDA, SQIVND (reference sequence). The DNA of the CDR3 is TGTGCCAGTAGAGGGGGACAGCGAGGTGAAGCTTTCTTT. Encoded protein: CASRGGQRGEAFF. Drawing the rest from reference TRBV19 and TRBJ1-1, the complete variable domain is DGGITQSPKYLFRKEGQNVTLSCEQNLNHDAMYWYRQDPGQGLRLIYYSQIVNDFQKGDIAEGYSVSREKKESFPLTVTSAQKNPTAFYLCASRGGQRGEAFFGQGTRLTVV.

This clone was seen a handful of times. The genes are TRBV2 and TRBJ1-5, with D perhaps TRBD1 (6 bases). CDR3 length: 15 residues. Germline CDR1 is SNHLY and CDR2 is FYNNEI. V gave up 5 bases and J gave up 3 bases, with 14 bases separating them. As DNA, the CDR3 is TGTGCCAGCAGTCAGGACAGCAGGTACAATCAGCCCCAGCATTTT. Protein: CASSQDSRYNQPQHF. The full variable domain, completed using reference TRBV2 and TRBJ1-5, is EPEVTQTPSHQVTQMGQEVILRCVPISNHLYFYWYRQILGQKVEFLVSFYNNEISEKSEIFDDQFSVERPDGSNFTLKIRSTKLEDSAMYFCASSQDSRYNQPQHFGDGTRLSIL.

V gene TRBV6-2 or TRBV6-3 combines with J gene TRBJ1-1; 7 nucleotides line up with TRBD1. This CDR3 has 17 residues. Trimming cost V 0 bases and J 1 base; bases outside gene matches: 8. Germline CDR1 MNHEY, CDR2 SVGEGT. As DNA, the CDR3 is TGTGCCAGCAGTTACTCCAACAGGGGCCTGGGGAACACTGAAGCTTTCTTT. It specifies CASSYSNRGLGNTEAFF.

The chain uses TRBV10-3 and TRBJ2-1; D call uncertain. CDR1 is ENHRY, CDR2 SYGVKD, per germline. The germline V and J ends were trimmed by 4 bases and 15 bases, with 4 bases remaining between them. The CDR3 covers 8 residues. The DNA for the CDR3 is TGTGCCATCAGTGTTCTGTTCTTC. Its translation: CAISVLFF.

A word on this clone: Relative to the germline gene, one junction end is altered; a read error may explain this. The chain recombines TRBV20-1 with TRBJ1-2, with D maybe TRBD1 (6 bases). This CDR3 has 10 residues. CDR1 DFQATT and CDR2 SNEGSKA come from the germline V gene (reference sequence). The CDR3 here is CSASPQNRVF. In DNA, the CDR3 is TGCAGTGCTAGCCCCCAGAACAGGGTATTC.

The J gene is TRBJ1-5, the V gene TRBV4-1; D remains ambiguous. Germline V gene lookup returns CDR1 MGHRA and CDR2 YSYEKL. The CDR3 consists of 13 residues. V lost 4 bases and J 1 base, leaving 5 bases between the germline ends. The CDR3 coding sequence is TGCGCCAGCAGCCCCCCGAGCAATCAGCCCCAGCATTTT. Translation gives CASSPPSNQPQHF.